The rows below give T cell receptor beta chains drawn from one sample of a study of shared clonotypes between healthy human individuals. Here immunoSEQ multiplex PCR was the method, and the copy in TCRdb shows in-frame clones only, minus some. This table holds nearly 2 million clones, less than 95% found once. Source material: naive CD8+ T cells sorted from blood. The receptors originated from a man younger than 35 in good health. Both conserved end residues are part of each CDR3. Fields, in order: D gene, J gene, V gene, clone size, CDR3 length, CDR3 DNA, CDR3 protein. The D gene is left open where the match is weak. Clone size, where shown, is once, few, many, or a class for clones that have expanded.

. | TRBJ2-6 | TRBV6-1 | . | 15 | TGTGCCAGCAGTGAAGCCCCTTTTGGGGCCAACGTCCTGACTTTC | CASSEAPFGANVLTF
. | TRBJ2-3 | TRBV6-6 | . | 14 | TGTGCCAGCAGCCAACTAGAGTCCACAGATACGCAGTATTTT | CASSQLESTDTQYF
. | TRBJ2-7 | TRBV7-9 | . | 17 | TGTGCCAGCAGCTTAGGTAGCGAGTCCCCCGACCCCGAGGGGCAGTACTTC | CASSLGSESPDPEGQYF
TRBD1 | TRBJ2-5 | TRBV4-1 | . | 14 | TGCGCCAGCAGCCAGGACAGGGGGCAGGAGACCCAGTACTTC | CASSQDRGQETQYF
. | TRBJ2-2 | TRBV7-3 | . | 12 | TGTGCCAGCACCCTCGGGACCGGGGAGCTGTTTTTT | CASTLGTGELFF
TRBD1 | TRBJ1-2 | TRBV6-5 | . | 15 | TGTGCCAGCAGTTCTCCGAACAGGGGATTCTATGGCTACACCTTC | CASSSPNRGFYGYTF
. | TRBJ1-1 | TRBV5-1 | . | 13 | TGCGCCAGCAGCTTGGGTGGTGGCACTGAAGCTTTCTTT | CASSLGGGTEAFF
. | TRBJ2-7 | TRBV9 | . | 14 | TGTGCCAGCAGCGCGGAGGGAGCTGGCGACGAGCAGTACTTC | CASSAEGAGDEQYF
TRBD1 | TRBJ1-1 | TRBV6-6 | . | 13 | TGTGCCAGCAGTACCGACAGGGTGACTGAAGCTTTCTTT | CASSTDRVTEAFF
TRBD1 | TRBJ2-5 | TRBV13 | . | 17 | TGTGCCAGCAGCTCGACCGGGACAGGGGCATTGAGGGAGACCCAGTACTTC | CASSSTGTGALRETQYF
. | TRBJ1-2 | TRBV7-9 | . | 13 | TGTGCCAGCAGCTTGGACGGATTCTATGGCTACACCTTC | CASSLDGFYGYTF
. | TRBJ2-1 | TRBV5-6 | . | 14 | TGTGCCAGCAGCTTGGCAACGGGATACAATGAGCAGTTCTTC | CASSLATGYNEQFF
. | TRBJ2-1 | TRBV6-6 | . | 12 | TGTGCCAGCAGTTACTCAGCCAATGAGCAGTTCTTC | CASSYSANEQFF
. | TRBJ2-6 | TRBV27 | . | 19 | TGTGCCAGCAGTTTTTGGGGGGTAGGGGAATCGAGTGGGGCCAACGTCCTGACTTTC | CASSFWGVGESSGANVLTF
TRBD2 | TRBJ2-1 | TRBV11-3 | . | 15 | TGTGCCAGCAGCTTAGGCGGGAGGAGCTACAATGAGCAGTTCTTC | CASSLGGRSYNEQFF
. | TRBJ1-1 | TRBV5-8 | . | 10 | TGTGCCAGCCCCGGTGCTGAAGCTTTCTTT | CASPGAEAFF
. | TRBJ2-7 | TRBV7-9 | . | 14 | TGTGCCAGCAGCTTAGCGGGGGGGGCCCCCGAGCAGTACTTC | CASSLAGGAPEQYF
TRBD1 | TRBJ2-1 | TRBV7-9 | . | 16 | TGTGCCAGCAGCTTTTTGGGACAGGGGTCCTACAATGAGCAGTTCTTC | CASSFLGQGSYNEQFF
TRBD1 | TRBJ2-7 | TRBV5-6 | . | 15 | TGTGCCAGCAGCCCCGGGACAGGGGCTTTCTACGAGCAGTACTTC | CASSPGTGAFYEQYF
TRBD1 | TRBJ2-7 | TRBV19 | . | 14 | TGTGCCAGTAGTATTGGACAGGGTTCCTACGAGCAGTACTTC | CASSIGQGSYEQYF
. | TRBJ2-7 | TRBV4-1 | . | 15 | TGCGCCAGCAGCCAAGAGCCTAGCACCCTCTACGAGCAGTACTTC | CASSQEPSTLYEQYF
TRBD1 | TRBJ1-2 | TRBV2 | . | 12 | TGTGCCAAAAGACAGGGAAACTATGGCTACACCTTC | CAKRQGNYGYTF
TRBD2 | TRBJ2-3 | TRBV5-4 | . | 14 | TGTGCCAGCAGCCCAGGACTAGCGACAGATACGCAGTATTTT | CASSPGLATDTQYF
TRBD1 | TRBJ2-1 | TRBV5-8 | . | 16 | TGTGCCAGCAGCTCGGACAGGGTCAAACCATTGTATGAGCAGTTCTTC | CASSSDRVKPLYEQFF
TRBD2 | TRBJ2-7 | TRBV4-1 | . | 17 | TGCGCCAGCAGCCAAGCCCAAAGCGGGGGGCCTTCCTACGAGCAGTACTTC | CASSQAQSGGPSYEQYF
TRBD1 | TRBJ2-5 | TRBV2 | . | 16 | TGTGCCAGCAGTGAGGGCCCGGGACAGCCCTGGGAGACCCAGTACTTC | CASSEGPGQPWETQYF
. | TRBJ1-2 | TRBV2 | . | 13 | TGTGCCAGCAGAAGGGACACCAATTATGGCTACACCTTC | CASRRDTNYGYTF
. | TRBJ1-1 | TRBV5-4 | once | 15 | TGTGCCAGCAGTCAAGTGGGACCGACGGGCACTGAAGCTTTCTTT | CASSQVGPTGTEAFF
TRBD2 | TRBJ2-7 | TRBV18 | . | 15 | TGTGCCAGCTCACCCCCAGCGGGAGGGCCCTACGAGCAGTACTTC | CASSPPAGGPYEQYF
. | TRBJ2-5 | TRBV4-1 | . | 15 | TGCGCCAGCAGCCTCCAAGGCGAGCGAGAAGAGACCCAGTACTTC | CASSLQGEREETQYF
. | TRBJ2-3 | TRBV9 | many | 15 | TGTGCCAGCAGCGAGGGTGGAGGTGGCACAGATACGCAGTATTTT | CASSEGGGGTDTQYF
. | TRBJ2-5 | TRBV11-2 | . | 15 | TGTGCCAGCAGCTTAGCCCCTGCAGTACAAGAGACCCAGTACTTC | CASSLAPAVQETQYF
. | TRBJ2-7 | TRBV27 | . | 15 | TGTGCCAGCAGTCCCGAGGGGCTTCAAAGACCGGGGCAGTACTTC | CASSPEGLQRPGQYF
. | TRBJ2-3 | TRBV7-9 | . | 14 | TGTGCCAGCAGCCCCTACGCCGACACAGATACGCAGTATTTT | CASSPYADTDTQYF
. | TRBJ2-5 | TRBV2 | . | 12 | TGTGCCAGCAAACAGGGACAAGAGACCCAGTACTTC | CASKQGQETQYF
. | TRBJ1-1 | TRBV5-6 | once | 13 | TGTGCCAGCAGCGCCGGGGTGAACACTGAAGCTTTCTTT | CASSAGVNTEAFF
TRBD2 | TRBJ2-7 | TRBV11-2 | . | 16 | TGTGCCAGCAGCTTAGGTAGCGGGTCCATCCTTAGCGAGCAGTACTTC | CASSLGSGSILSEQYF
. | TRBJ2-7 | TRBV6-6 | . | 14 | TGTGCCAGCAGTTACTCGGGCCAGACCTACGAGCAGTACTTC | CASSYSGQTYEQYF
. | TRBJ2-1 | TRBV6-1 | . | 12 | TGTGCCAGCAGACTGCTTTTTTACGAGCAGTTCTTC | CASRLLFYEQFF
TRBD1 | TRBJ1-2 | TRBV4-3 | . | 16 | TGCGCCAGCAGCCAAGAGTCAGGGGGTGTTTTCTATGGCTACACCTTC | CASSQESGGVFYGYTF
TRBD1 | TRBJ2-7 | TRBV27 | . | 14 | TGTGCCAGCAGTCCCGGGACAGGAGTTTACGAGCAGTACTTC | CASSPGTGVYEQYF
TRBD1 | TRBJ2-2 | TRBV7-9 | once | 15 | TGTGCCAGCAGCTTAGCCTACAGGGGATCCGGGGAGCTGTTTTTT | CASSLAYRGSGELFF
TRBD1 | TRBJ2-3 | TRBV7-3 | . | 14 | TGTGCCAGCAGCCCCACAGGGGCCGGGGATACGCAGTATTTT | CASSPTGAGDTQYF
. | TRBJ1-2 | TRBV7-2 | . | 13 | TGTGCCAGCAGCCCGAATACTAACTATGGCTACACCTTC | CASSPNTNYGYTF
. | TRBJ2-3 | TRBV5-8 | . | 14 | TGTGCCAGCAGCTTGGTTGGCTCCACAGATACGCAGTATTTT | CASSLVGSTDTQYF
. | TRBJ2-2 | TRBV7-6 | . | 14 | TGTGCCAGCAGCTTTGATCCGAACACCGGGGAGCTGTTTTTT | CASSFDPNTGELFF
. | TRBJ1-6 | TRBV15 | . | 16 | TGTGCCACCAGCAGATCGGACCTAAGGGGTAATTCACCCCTCCACTTT | CATSRSDLRGNSPLHF
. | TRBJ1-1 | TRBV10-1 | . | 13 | TGCGCCAGCAGTGAGTCGGCAGGGACTGAAGCTTTCTTT | CASSESAGTEAFF
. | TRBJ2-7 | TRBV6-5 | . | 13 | TGTGCCAGCAGTTACGGGTGGGGGAACGAGCAGTACTTC | CASSYGWGNEQYF
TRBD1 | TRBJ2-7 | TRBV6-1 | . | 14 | TGTGCCAGCAGTGAAGGGACAGGAGCCTACGAGCAGTACTTC | CASSEGTGAYEQYF
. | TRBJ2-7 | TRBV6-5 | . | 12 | TGTGCCAGCAGTTACCCCCCTCTCGAGCAGTACTTC | CASSYPPLEQYF
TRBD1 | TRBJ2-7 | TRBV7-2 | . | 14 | TGTGCCAGCAGCTTCGGGACAGTCTCCTACGAGCAGTACTTC | CASSFGTVSYEQYF
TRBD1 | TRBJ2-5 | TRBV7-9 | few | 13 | TGTGCCAGCAGCCCCGGGACAGAAGAGACCCAGTACTTC | CASSPGTEETQYF
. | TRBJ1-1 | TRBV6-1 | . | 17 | TGTGCCAGCAGTGAATGGGAGGCGCTCCTTGAGGACACTGAAGCTTTCTTT | CASSEWEALLEDTEAFF
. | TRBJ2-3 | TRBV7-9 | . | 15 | TGTGCCAGCAGCTTAGTACTAGATCGCACAGATACGCAGTATTTT | CASSLVLDRTDTQYF
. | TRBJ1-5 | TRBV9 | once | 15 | TGTGCCAGCAGCGTAGGTTCAGGGTCGAATCAGCCCCAGCATTTT | CASSVGSGSNQPQHF
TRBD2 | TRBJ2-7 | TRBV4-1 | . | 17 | TGCGCCAGCAGCCAAGATGGGCGCGGGAGCCCCTCTGATGAGCAGTACTTC | CASSQDGRGSPSDEQYF
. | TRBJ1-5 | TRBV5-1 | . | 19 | TGCGCCAGCAGCTTGGTTGGGACGGCCCGTGAGTGGAGCAATCAGCCCCAGCATTTT | CASSLVGTAREWSNQPQHF
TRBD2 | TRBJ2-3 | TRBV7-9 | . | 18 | TGTGCCAGCAGCGGAGAGGTTACTAGCGGAGTCCGCACAGATACGCAGTATTTT | CASSGEVTSGVRTDTQYF
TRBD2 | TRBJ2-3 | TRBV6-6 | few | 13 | TGTGCCGGTGGGGACTACGATACAGATACGCAGTATTTT | CAGGDYDTDTQYF